This T cell receptor beta chain was sequenced in a study of T cells expressing NK-cell markers. The overall study: Sorted CD3+CD56-NKG2C+, CD3+CD56+NKG2C+ and CD3+CD56+NKG2C- T cells supplied the TCR beta repertoires. Whole-study findings and limits: Dominance of the CD3+CD56-NKG2C+ fraction by these clonotypes also held in a few donors. Six or seven donors showed dominant NKG2C+ clonotypes comprising about 1.0-7.0% of their CD8+ T cells.

Germline V gene data show CDR1 as LGHNA and CDR2 as YNFKEQ. The CDR3 loop spans 16 amino acids. UMIs accompanied the 5'RACE template switching by which TCR beta cDNA was made. TCRdb re-called the 5' RACE reads and catalogs CDR3 proteins one per entry, DNA excluded. The sample spans about 390,000 distinct CDR3 sequences; the ten largest clones claim about 11%. About this clonotype: Its specificity is not known.

The TCR was taken from a woman in her fifties or sixties in good health. Sequencing was performed on blood T cells: a sorted CD56 or NKG2C T cell subset, CD4+ or CD8+ T cells, or bulk PBMC T cells (not recorded which). The rearrangement links TRBV4-2 to TRBJ2-1; absent DNA, TCRdb's TRBD1 call cannot be checked. CDR3 loop: CASSPTLGGGYNEQFF.